Below, 16 T cell receptor beta chains from the same sample are listed, as sequenced in a study of T-cell reconstitution after alpha-beta-depleted transplantation in children. This sample's TCRbeta library carried unique molecular identifier barcodes. Each CDR3 protein is one row after TCRdb ran MiXCR on the PCR reads. The table lists 95,000 to 150,000 distinct CDR3 sequences, 23% of them singletons. The source was PBMCs, mostly from graft donor cells, collected 180 days after TCRalphabeta/CD19-depleted stem cell transplant. These receptors were obtained from a male patient between 2 and 10 years old who had a stem cell transplant for chronic granulomatous disease, so the T cells may come from the graft donor.

The chain joins TRBV5-1 to TRBJ2-1, with D maybe TRBD1 (6 bases). The CDR3 runs 15 residues. Germline CDR1 SGHRS, CDR2 YFSETQ. V was shortened by 4 bases and J by 3 bases, with 14 bases between the two germline ends. CDR3 protein: CASSPGDVSYNEQFF. The CDR3 bases are TGCGCCAGCAGCCCAGGGGACGTCAGCTACAATGAGCAGTTCTTC.

In this sample, this clonotype turned up many times. The chain joins TRBV3-1 to TRBJ1-2; D gene unclear. The germline V gene encodes CDR1 LGHDT and CDR2 YNNKEL (reference sequence). Trimming pared 0 bases from V and 8 bases from J, leaving 16 bases between. The CDR3 extends over 15 amino acids. This chain's CDR3 is CASSQDLGSLRGYTF. As DNA, the CDR3 is TGTGCCAGCAGCCAAGATCTCGGGTCGCTCCGGGGCTACACCTTC.

This clonotype was counted many times. The rearrangement joins TRBV20-1 to TRBJ1-5, with 9 nucleotides matching TRBD1. Losses at the gene ends were 3 bases for V and 6 bases for J; bases not matched to a gene: 3. Germline assignment: CDR1 DFQATT and CDR2 SNEGSKA (reference sequence). The CDR3 sequence is 13 residues long. Here the CDR3 DNA reads TGCAGTGCTAGTTACAGGGGGCTTCAGCCCCAGCATTTT. This codes for CSASYRGLQPQHF.

The genes are TRBV7-2 and TRBJ1-6; D uncertain. Trimming removed 1 base from V and 8 bases from J, with 12 bases in between. There are 15 residues in the CDR3. Looked up from germline, CDR1 is SGHTA and CDR2 is FQGNSA. The CDR3 DNA reads TGTGCCAGCAGCTTAGAGGCCCCTAGTCATTCACCCCTCCACTTT. Translated, it gives CASSLEAPSHSPLHF. Using reference TRBV7-2 and TRBJ1-6 for the parts outside the CDR3, the full variable domain is GAGVSQSPSNKVTEKGKDVELRCDPISGHTALYWYRQSLGQGLEFLIYFQGNSAPDKSGLPSDRFSAERTGGSVSTLTIQRTQQEDSAVYLCASSLEAPSHSPLHFGNGTRLTVT.

This clonotype showed up just a few times. The chain combines TRBV12-3 or TRBV12-4 with TRBJ2-1; no definite D call. V was trimmed by 2 bases and J by 10 bases, leaving 12 bases between them. The CDR3 covers 13 residues. CDR3 protein: CASSLRLGREQFF. CDR3 DNA: TGTGCCAGCAGTTTAAGACTCGGCCGCGAGCAGTTCTTC.

The chain is built from TRBV5-1 and TRBJ2-3; possibly TRBD1 for D (5 bases). The V and J ends lost 1 base and 2 bases respectively, with 11 bases between them. Per germline, CDR1 SGHRS and CDR2 YFSETQ. The CDR3 consists of 15 residues. CDR3 in amino acids: CASSLSGKATDTQYF. As DNA, the CDR3 is TGCGCCAGCAGCTTGTCAGGGAAAGCCACAGATACGCAGTATTTT.

This clonotype was found many times. J is TRBJ2-2 and V is TRBV12-3 or TRBV12-4; D uncertain. V lost 3 bases and J 9 bases, leaving 11 bases between the germline ends. The CDR3 spans 13 residues. This chain's CDR3 is CASSFDGRWELFF. DNA for the CDR3: TGTGCCAGCAGTTTCGATGGTCGCTGGGAGCTGTTTTTT.

CDR3 DNA sequence: TGCAGTGCTAGAGGGAGGATCCAGGTAGGCAATCAGCCCCAGCATTTT. Its protein product is CSARGRIQVGNQPQHF. The chain is built from TRBV20-1 and TRBJ1-5; D not resolved. In germline, CDR1 is DFQATT, CDR2 SNEGSKA (reference sequence). V lost 1 base and J lost 2, with 15 bases in between. The CDR3 extends over 16 amino acids.

This clonotype was observed many times. The chain carries TRBV7-3 and TRBJ2-1; 11 positions match TRBD2. The CDR3 loop spans 16 amino acids. V shed 4 bases, J shed 7 bases, and the junction held 9 bases outside the gene matches. CDR1 is SGHTA, CDR2 FQGTGA, per germline. The CDR3 DNA follows: TGTGCCAGCAGCTCGGCCCGACTAGCGGGGAGGAATGAGCAGTTCTTC. Protein sequence: CASSSARLAGRNEQFF.

The table lists this clonotype with many counts. The rearrangement links TRBV20-1 to TRBJ2-7; 9 positions agree with TRBD1. CDR1 is DFQATT, CDR2 SNEGSKA, per germline (reference sequence). With 5 bases clipped from V and 5 bases from J, the junction kept 7 bases outside the gene matches. The CDR3 has 13 residues. For the CDR3, the DNA is TGCAGTGCTTCCGGGACAGGGTCCAACGAGCAGTACTTC. Translated, it gives CSASGTGSNEQYF.

V gene TRBV12-3 or TRBV12-4 combines with J gene TRBJ2-1, with unresolved D. This CDR3 spans 12 amino acids. V lost 0 bases to trimming and J lost 7 bases, with 4 bases between them. The CDR3 reads CASSLASNEQFF. CDR3 nucleotides: TGTGCCAGCAGTTTAGCTAGTAATGAGCAGTTCTTC.

The chain joins TRBV28 to TRBJ2-7, with D perhaps TRBD1 (5 bases). CDR3 size: 15 residues. The germline gives CDR1 MDHEN, CDR2 SYDVKM. V lost 3 bases to trimming and J lost 3 bases, with 15 bases between them. The CDR3 loop reads CASSFGAGPSYEQYF. The CDR3 region has the DNA TGTGCCAGCAGTTTTGGGGCAGGTCCTAGCTACGAGCAGTACTTC.

The V call is TRBV15, the J call TRBJ2-1; 7 bases fit TRBD1. This CDR3 region has 17 residues. The J segment lost 1 base and the V segment lost 0 bases, leaving 6 bases of the junction unmatched. CDR1 LNHNV and CDR2 YYDKDF come from the germline V gene (reference sequence). The CDR3 here is CATSRDLGRGSYNEQFF. DNA for the CDR3: TGTGCCACCAGCAGAGATTTGGGCAGGGGGTCCTACAATGAGCAGTTCTTC.

The chain uses TRBV5-1 and TRBJ2-1; TRBD2 aligns across 10 bases. Germline assignment: CDR1 SGHRS and CDR2 YFSETQ. With V trimmed by 0 bases and J by 0 bases, 6 bases remained unmatched. The CDR3 has 18 residues. Here the CDR3 reads CASSLESGRALSYNEQFF. CDR3 nucleotides: TGCGCCAGCAGCTTGGAAAGCGGGAGGGCCCTCTCCTACAATGAGCAGTTCTTC.

This chain uses TRBV29-1 with TRBJ2-4, with D maybe TRBD2 (5 bases). CDR3 size: 13 residues. CDR1 and CDR2 from the germline V gene are SQVTM and ANQGSEA. V was clipped by 4 bases and J by 3 bases, with 10 bases between them. CDR3 DNA sequence: TGCAGCGTTGTATTGGGAGACAAAAACATTCAGTACTTC. This codes for CSVVLGDKNIQYF.

Note on this clonotype: This may be a read error, as it is one base from a much larger clone. The chain carries TRBV20-1 and TRBJ2-1, with D unresolved. The CDR3 runs 11 residues. The V gene lost 3 bases and the J gene lost 9 bases, with 9 bases spanning the gap. Per the germline V gene, CDR1 is DFQATT and CDR2 is SNEGSKA (reference sequence). For the CDR3, the DNA is TGCAGTGCTAGGAGGACCAGTGAGCAGTTCTTC. Amino acid sequence: CSARRTSEQFF.